A selection of T cell receptor beta chains follows, all from one sample in a study of CD8+ T cells in alopecia areata. Assay used: immunoSEQ multiplex PCR; TCRdb lists only in-frame clones, some missing. The sample consists of almost 250,000 clones, about two thirds of them appearing once. The sample was CD4+ T cells sorted from blood, taken at week 0. The receptors shown here come from a human donor with alopecia areata. The CDR3 runs from the conserved cysteine through the conserved F or W. Fields, in order: V gene, J gene, clone size, D gene, CDR3 protein, CDR3 DNA. D genes are given only for firm matches. Rows give clone size only sometimes, using once, few, many, or a class for an expanded clone.

TRBV7-2	TRBJ1-5	few	-	CASSLEAMSEEHF	TGTGCCAGCAGCTTAGAAGCGATGTCCGAGGAGCATTTT
TRBV5-1	TRBJ2-7	-	TRBD1	CASSFGQVPPYEQYF	TGCGCCAGCAGCTTCGGACAGGTGCCACCCTACGAGCAGTACTTC
TRBV18	TRBJ2-5	once	-	CASSPPPGSETQYF	TGTGCCAGCTCACCACCGCCGGGGTCAGAGACCCAGTACTTC
TRBV7-2	TRBJ2-2	-	-	CASSLVSGHVLTGELFF	TGTGCCAGCAGCTTAGTCTCCGGTCACGTACTTACCGGGGAGCTGTTTTTT
TRBV5-6	TRBJ2-6	once	TRBD1	CASSSGTGVSGANVLTF	TGTGCCAGCAGCTCAGGGACAGGAGTCTCTGGGGCCAACGTCCTGACTTTC
TRBV11-2	TRBJ2-3	-	-	CASSTAGTSTDTQYF	TGTGCCAGCAGCACCGCCGGGACAAGCACAGATACGCAGTATTTT
TRBV4-1	TRBJ2-5	-	TRBD2	CASSQAGRGVAQYF	TGCGCCAGCAGCCAAGCGGGACGGGGGGTGGCCCAGTACTTC
TRBV4-3	TRBJ2-6	few	TRBD1	CASSRTGGHGANVLTF	TGCGCCAGCAGCCGAACAGGGGGCCATGGGGCCAACGTCCTGACTTTC
TRBV25-1	TRBJ1-4	-	-	CASSGLGPTNEKLFF	TGTGCCAGCAGTGGTCTGGGGCCAACTAATGAAAAACTGTTTTTT
TRBV7-2	TRBJ2-7	-	-	CASSSPQESYEQYF	TGTGCCAGCAGCTCACCACAGGAATCCTACGAGCAGTACTTC
TRBV4-1	TRBJ1-1	-	-	CASSPPNRNTEAFF	TGCGCCAGCAGCCCCCCTAACAGAAACACTGAAGCTTTCTTT
TRBV4-3	TRBJ2-3	-	TRBD1	CASSLGQGVLTQYF	TGCGCCAGCAGCCTCGGACAGGGGGTTCTTACGCAGTATTTT
TRBV29-1	TRBJ1-1	-	-	CSSKWGAQTDTEAFF	TGCAGCTCTAAGTGGGGGGCCCAAACCGACACTGAAGCTTTCTTT
TRBV2	TRBJ2-5	-	-	CASSEALRGQETQYF	TGTGCCAGCAGTGAAGCGCTTCGGGGTCAAGAGACCCAGTACTTC
TRBV7-2	TRBJ1-4	-	-	CASSLYGTALTNEKLFF	TGTGCCAGCAGCTTATATGGGACGGCGCTAACTAATGAAAAACTGTTTTTT
TRBV29-1	TRBJ2-5	-	-	CSVRGAGETQYF	TGCAGCGTTCGGGGGGCCGGGGAGACCCAGTACTTC
TRBV25-1	TRBJ1-2	-	TRBD1	CASSADRDGYGYTF	TGTGCCAGCAGTGCTGACAGGGACGGCTATGGCTACACCTTC
TRBV30	TRBJ2-2	-	-	CAWSVGGPGELFF	TGTGCCTGGAGTGTGGGTGGGCCCGGGGAGCTGTTTTTT
TRBV5-1	TRBJ2-5	-	TRBD1	CASSGGQAQETQYF	TGCGCCAGCAGCGGGGGACAGGCACAAGAGACCCAGTACTTC
TRBV2	TRBJ1-1	-	TRBD1	CASTGVGTEAFF	TGTGCCAGTACAGGGGTGGGCACTGAAGCTTTCTTT
TRBV25-1	TRBJ2-1	-	-	CASSELSYNEQFF	TGTGCCAGCAGTGAATTATCCTACAATGAGCAGTTCTTC
TRBV2	TRBJ2-7	-	-	CASRRQTIPSEQYF	TGTGCCAGCAGGCGCCAGACAATCCCTAGTGAGCAGTACTTC
TRBV5-1	TRBJ2-6	-	-	CASTHSGANVLTF	TGCGCCAGCACGCACTCCGGGGCCAACGTCCTGACTTTC
TRBV7-3	TRBJ1-2	-	TRBD1	CASSTSTGTYTF	TGTGCCAGCAGCACCTCGACAGGGACCTACACCTTC
TRBV30	TRBJ2-7	-	-	CAWSRTWGYYEQYF	TGTGCCTGGAGTCGGACCTGGGGCTACTACGAGCAGTACTTC
TRBV9	TRBJ1-4	-	-	CASSRGGRNEKLFF	TGTGCCAGCAGCCGCGGGGGTAGAAATGAAAAACTGTTTTTT
TRBV7-8	TRBJ1-1	-	TRBD1	CASSLGQGAWAFF	TGTGCCAGCAGCTTAGGACAGGGGGCCTGGGCTTTCTTT
TRBV29-1	TRBJ1-5	-	-	CSVGGGGANQPQHF	TGCAGCGTTGGGGGCGGGGGGGCAAATCAGCCCCAGCATTTT
TRBV5-4	TRBJ2-5	-	-	CASSTDLRETQYF	TGTGCCAGCAGCACGGACCTTAGGGAGACCCAGTACTTC
TRBV10-1	TRBJ2-1	-	-	CASSDVGLSSYNEQFF	TGCGCCAGCAGTGATGTAGGCCTGAGCTCCTACAATGAGCAGTTCTTC
TRBV27	TRBJ2-3	-	-	CASSPDSRTDTQYF	TGTGCCAGCAGCCCAGACAGTCGCACAGATACGCAGTATTTT
TRBV30	TRBJ2-4	-	-	CAWRNGFLAKNIQYF	TGTGCCTGGAGAAACGGGTTTTTGGCCAAAAACATTCAGTACTTC
TRBV5-1	TRBJ1-6	few	-	CASSLDTYNSPLHF	TGCGCCAGCAGCTTGGACACCTATAATTCACCCCTCCACTTT
TRBV10-3	TRBJ1-2	few	TRBD1	CAISVRQGEGDGYTF	TGTGCCATCAGTGTTCGCCAGGGGGAAGGCGATGGCTACACCTTC
TRBV7-2	TRBJ1-5	-	-	CASGGNQPQHF	TGTGCCTCGGGGGGCAATCAGCCCCAGCATTTT
TRBV6-6	TRBJ2-3	-	TRBD2	CASRGTRISDTQYF	TGTGCCAGCAGGGGGACTAGGATCTCAGATACGCAGTATTTT
TRBV2	TRBJ2-7	-	-	CASRQSYEQYF	TGTGCCAGCCGACAGTCCTACGAGCAGTACTTC
TRBV6-5	TRBJ2-5	-	-	CASSPWGYQETQYF	TGTGCCAGCAGCCCCTGGGGGTACCAAGAGACCCAGTACTTC
TRBV20-1	TRBJ2-3	few	-	CSASGVDTQYF	TGCAGTGCTAGCGGTGTTGATACGCAGTATTTT
TRBV2	TRBJ2-5	-	TRBD1	CASTVVPGGETQYF	TGTGCCAGCACGGTTGTTCCAGGGGGAGAGACCCAGTACTTC
TRBV19	TRBJ2-1	-	TRBD2	CASSRPSGGAENEQFF	TGTGCCAGTAGTAGACCTAGCGGGGGGGCCGAAAATGAGCAGTTCTTC
TRBV6-6	TRBJ2-7	-	TRBD2	CASTPGLASHEQYF	TGTGCCAGCACCCCGGGACTAGCGTCCCACGAGCAGTACTTC
TRBV9	TRBJ1-1	few	-	CASSVASTANTEAFF	TGTGCCAGCAGCGTAGCTTCCACAGCGAACACTGAAGCTTTCTTT
TRBV7-3	TRBJ2-1	few	-	CASSLAGAYNEQFF	TGTGCCAGCAGCTTAGCGGGGGCATACAATGAGCAGTTCTTC
TRBV6-5	TRBJ2-7	-	-	CASRPSGGPTYEQYF	TGTGCCAGCAGGCCTTCCGGGGGTCCCACCTACGAGCAGTACTTC
TRBV29-1	TRBJ2-3	-	-	CSVEKTSTDTQYF	TGCAGCGTTGAAAAGACTAGCACAGATACGCAGTATTTT
TRBV6-1	TRBJ2-6	-	-	CASSTGGGANVLTF	TGTGCCAGCAGTACAGGCGGGGGGGCCAACGTCCTGACTTTC
TRBV5-4	TRBJ2-5	-	-	CASSLQGQETQYF	TGTGCCAGCAGCCTTCAAGGGCAGGAGACCCAGTACTTC
TRBV30	TRBJ2-1	-	-	CAWTYGYNEQFF	TGTGCCTGGACATACGGCTACAATGAGCAGTTCTTC
TRBV29-1	TRBJ2-5	-	-	CSVEVGETQYF	TGCAGCGTTGAGGTGGGAGAGACCCAGTACTTC
TRBV7-8	TRBJ1-1	-	-	CASSLNWGDAEAFF	TGTGCCAGCAGCCTAAACTGGGGAGACGCTGAAGCTTTCTTT
TRBV9	TRBJ1-2	-	-	CASSSLVAVPGGYTF	TGTGCCAGCAGCTCCCTTGTCGCCGTTCCGGGTGGCTACACCTTC
TRBV28	TRBJ2-5	-	-	CASSLSVQETQYF	TGTGCCAGCAGTTTAAGCGTCCAAGAGACCCAGTACTTC
TRBV9	TRBJ2-5	-	-	CASSVVGTTQETQYF	TGTGCCAGCAGCGTAGTTGGGACAACCCAAGAGACCCAGTACTTC
TRBV29-1	TRBJ2-5	-	-	CSGGTLQETQYF	TGCAGCGGGGGGACTCTCCAAGAGACCCAGTACTTC
TRBV7-2	TRBJ2-3	-	-	CASSSHAGASTDTQYF	TGTGCCAGCAGCTCCCATGCGGGGGCTAGCACAGATACGCAGTATTTT
TRBV30	TRBJ2-3	-	-	CAWSPFGNTQYF	TGTGCCTGGAGTCCCTTCGGGAATACGCAGTATTTT
TRBV5-1	TRBJ1-6	-	TRBD1	CASSLGTGSYNSPLHF	TGCGCCAGCAGCTTGGGGACAGGGTCCTATAATTCACCCCTCCACTTT
TRBV29-1	TRBJ2-3	few	-	CSASTGSTLQYF	TGCAGCGCAAGCACCGGGTCCACGCTGCAGTATTTT
TRBV5-4	TRBJ2-3	-	-	CASQGPSTDTQYF	TGTGCCAGCCAGGGTCCGAGCACAGATACGCAGTATTTT